This T cell receptor beta chain was captured in a study of T cell responses to AZD1222 COVID-19 vaccine. General study results and limits: Within unmutated variant regions lay the reported targets of nearly half of spike-specific TCRs. The study found vaccine-associated CD4 TCRs spanning spike, dominant at 160-218 and 743-854.

The junction had 4 bases not matched to a gene; V was cut back by 5 bases and J by 5 bases. The V gene's germline CDR1 is MNHEY and CDR2 SMNVEV (reference sequence). There are 14 residues in the CDR3. The data were produced by immunoSEQ multiplex PCR, yet TCRdb's version contains in-frame clones alone and is incomplete. The table includes around 100,000 clones, approximately 93% detected once. This clone was seen once. The antigen is unknown. The chain has TRBV27 and TRBJ1-4; 8 nucleotides agree with TRBD1. This sample comprised peripheral blood, obtained on day 0 of AZD1222 vaccination. The receptor's source is an adult in good health. The CDR3 DNA is TGTGCCAGCAGTCCGGGACAGGTGAATGAAAAACTGTTTTTT. This codes for CASSPGQVNEKLFF.